A single sample is the source of the 28 T cell receptor beta chains below, sequenced in a study of CD8 T cells in Susac syndrome. An input of roughly 0.5 to 1 ug of RNA was subjected to reverse transcription using random hexamers. MiXCR, run by TCRdb on the immunoSEQ multiplex PCR reads, gives a single entry per CDR3 protein. The table records hundreds of thousands of distinct CDR3 sequences, 75% to 90% of them present only once. Sequenced: CD8+ T cells from PBMCs. The receptors stem from a human donor with multiple sclerosis.

The chain employs TRBV5-6 and TRBJ2-7; D may match TRBD1 or TRBD2 (6 bases each). Deletions cut 4 bases from V and 0 bases from J, with 17 bases between. In germline, CDR1 is SGHDT, CDR2 YYEEEE. The CDR3 has 16 amino acids. The CDR3 DNA is TGTGCCAGCAGCCGGATTCGGGGGCGTAGCTCCTACGAGCAGTACTTC. Residues: CASSRIRGRSSYEQYF.

The chain is built from TRBV4-3 and TRBJ2-2; TRBD2 agrees at 14 bases. The CDR3 is 17 amino acids. Germline loops: CDR1 LGHNA, CDR2 YSLEER. After removal of 6 bases from V and 3 bases from J, the junction contained 6 bases not matched to a gene. In DNA, the CDR3 is TGCGCCAGCAGTAGGACTAGCGGGAGGATTTACACCGGGGAGCTGTTTTTT. Translated: CASSRTSGRIYTGELFF.

This clonotype has just a few counts. The chain has TRBV7-9 and TRBJ2-7, with 9 positions matching TRBD2. J gave up 6 bases and V 5 bases, and 5 bases lay outside the gene matches. Germline V lookup: CDR1 SEHNR, CDR2 FQNEAQ (reference sequence). The CDR3 has 13 amino acids. The CDR3 sequence is CASSLSGSFEQYF. DNA of the CDR3: TGTGCCAGCAGCCTTAGCGGGAGTTTCGAGCAGTACTTC. The complete variable domain, with remaining parts taken from reference TRBV7-9 and TRBJ2-7, reads DTGVSQNPRHKITKRGQNVTFRCDPISEHNRLYWYRQTLGQGPEFLTYFQNEAQLEKSRLLSDRFSAERPKGSFSTLEIQRTEQGDSAMYLCASSLSGSFEQYFGPGTRLTVT.

The V gene is TRBV24-1, the J gene TRBJ2-3; TRBD2 matches 13 bases. V was pared by 0 bases and J by 2 bases, with 10 bases of the junction left unmatched. From germline, CDR1 is KGHDR and CDR2 SFDVKD. The CDR3 is 20 amino acids. The CDR3: CATSDLSWTGTSGATDTQYF. CDR3 DNA sequence: TGTGCCACCAGTGATTTGAGCTGGACAGGGACTAGCGGGGCCACAGATACGCAGTATTTT.

The chain has TRBV7-2 and TRBJ2-4, with D possibly being TRBD1 or TRBD2 (5 bases each). Germline CDR1 SGHTA, CDR2 FQGNSA. V was shortened by 5 bases and J by 0 bases, with 14 bases between the two germline ends. The CDR3 consists of 16 residues. The CDR3: CASSPSGRVAKNIQYF. As DNA, the CDR3 is TGTGCCAGCAGCCCGTCGGGACGGGTAGCCAAAAACATTCAGTACTTC.

The chain uses TRBV5-5 and TRBJ2-7, with TRBD1 identical over 7 bases. The germline V gene has CDR1 SGHKS and CDR2 YYEKEE (reference sequence). V lost 4 bases and J lost 3; bases outside the gene matches: 7. This CDR3 region has 14 residues. The CDR3 sequence: CASSTGQNNYEQYF. In DNA form, the CDR3 reads TGTGCCAGCAGCACGGGACAGAATAACTACGAGCAGTACTTC. Full variable domain (missing parts from reference TRBV5-5 and TRBJ2-7): DAGVTQSPTHLIKTRGQQVTLRCSPISGHKSVSWYQQVLGQGPQFIFQYYEKEERGRGNFPDRFSARQFPNYSSELNVNALLLGDSALYLCASSTGQNNYEQYFGPGTRLTVT.

This chain links TRBV28 with TRBJ1-2; D unclear. V lost 5 bases, J lost 4 bases, and 17 bases lay in between. The V gene's germline CDR1 is MDHEN and CDR2 SYDVKM. The CDR3 contains 15 residues. CDR3 DNA sequence: TGTGCCAGCAGTACCCTTCTCAGGTTCAGCTATGGCTACACCTTC. Translation gives CASSTLLRFSYGYTF.

This clonotype has a handful of counts. Relative to the germline gene, one junction end is altered; a read error may explain this. The V call is TRBV11-2, the J call TRBJ1-4, with 8 bases fitting TRBD1. The CDR3 is 18 residues long. Germline values: CDR1 SGHAT, CDR2 FQNNGV. The CDR3 reads CASSLVIGQGATNEKLFF. CDR3 coding DNA: TGTGCCAGCAGCTTAGTTATTGGACAGGGCGCAACTAATGAGAAACTGTTTTTT.

V usage is TRBV20-1 and J usage is TRBJ2-7, with a weak D call TRBD1 (5 bases). Trimming took 1 base from V and 0 from J, leaving 16 bases between them. Germline loops: CDR1 DFQATT, CDR2 SNEGSKA (reference sequence). This CDR3 contains 16 residues. CDR3 residues: CSARVLDTIDSYEQYF. Here the CDR3 DNA reads TGCAGTGCTAGAGTATTGGACACCATTGACTCCTACGAGCAGTACTTC.

The gene calls are TRBV30 and TRBJ2-1; D call uncertain. Trimming cost V 8 bases and J 0 bases, with 14 bases left between them. The germline gives CDR1 GTSNPN, CDR2 SVGIG (reference sequence). The CDR3 is 14 amino acids. The CDR3: CAQGLLSSYNEQFF. The CDR3 DNA is TGTGCCCAAGGGCTCCTAAGCTCCTACAATGAGCAGTTCTTC.

This clonotype appeared once. The CDR3 DNA reads as TGTGCCAGCAGCCCCTACAAGGATGCAGTCCCCATTAACACTGAAGCTTTCTTT. Encoded protein: CASSPYKDAVPINTEAFF. This chain connects TRBV5-8 to TRBJ1-1; no reliable D call. This CDR3 contains 18 residues. Trimming shortened V by 4 bases and J by 2 bases, and 24 bases separated the two germline ends. From germline, CDR1 is SGHTS and CDR2 YDEGEE.

This sequence joins TRBV20-1 and TRBJ2-7; D uncertain. The CDR3 length is 13 residues. The V gene lost 1 base and the J gene lost 4 bases, with 11 bases spanning the gap. Germline CDR1 reads DFQATT; CDR2 reads SNEGSKA (reference sequence). The CDR3 nucleotides are TGCAGTGCTAGAGGGACCACACCGTACGAGCAGTACTTC. Translated, it gives CSARGTTPYEQYF.

The V gene is TRBV20-1, the J gene TRBJ1-2; unclear D gene. The V and J ends lost 6 bases and 8 bases respectively, with 16 bases between them. This CDR3 contains 12 residues. CDR1 is DFQATT, CDR2 SNEGSKA, per germline (reference sequence). DNA for the CDR3: TGCAGTGCGGATGAGGGAATTCGGGGCTACACCTTC. It is translated as CSADEGIRGYTF.

The gene calls are TRBV28 and TRBJ2-1; the match to TRBD2 covers 9 bases. Unmatched junction bases numbered 5, after V lost 2 bases and J lost 6 bases. The CDR3 contains 15 residues. Germline V CDR1 and CDR2: MDHEN, SYDVKM. The CDR3 bases are TGTGCCAGCAGTTTACCCGCGGGAGGGAGCAATGAGCAGTTCTTC. Residues: CASSLPAGGSNEQFF.

CDR3: CASSPSLGGEETQYF. Written as DNA, the CDR3 is TGTGCCAGCAGCCCCTCGCTTGGAGGAGAAGAGACCCAGTACTTC. This sequence joins TRBV7-9 and TRBJ2-5; maybe TRBD2 (5 bases). The ends were cut back, 5 bases at V and 3 bases at J, with 16 bases in the middle. The CDR3 loop spans 15 amino acids. CDR1 SEHNR and CDR2 FQNEAQ come from the germline V gene (reference sequence).

V and J are TRBV6-4 and TRBJ2-1; 9 nucleotides align to TRBD1. The ends lost 2 bases at V and 6 bases at J; junction bases unmatched: 5. CDR3 length equals 15 residues. Germline V lookup: CDR1 MRHNA, CDR2 SNTAGT. In nucleotides, the CDR3 is TGTGCCAGCAGTGACCGGGACAGGGAGGGCAATGAGCAGTTCTTC. It specifies CASSDRDREGNEQFF.

The V and J genes are TRBV3-1 and TRBJ1-1, with D perhaps matching TRBD1 (6 bases). Between the trimmed V and J ends, which lost 0 bases and 6 bases, there was a span of 8 bases. Per germline, CDR1 LGHDT and CDR2 YNNKEL (reference sequence). The CDR3 covers 13 residues. As DNA, the CDR3 is TGTGCCAGCAGCCAAGACAGGGGTCCTGAAGCTTTCTTT. It codes for CASSQDRGPEAFF.

The table lists this clonotype with a count of one. The gene calls are TRBV7-9 and TRBJ1-4; D is uncertain. Looked up from germline, CDR1 is SEHNR and CDR2 is FQNEAQ (reference sequence). The CDR3 is made up of 13 amino acids. The ends were cut back, 1 base at V and 8 bases at J, with 8 bases in the middle. The CDR3 sequence is CASSLGDDEKLFF. Here the CDR3 DNA reads TGTGCCAGCAGCTTAGGGGATGACGAAAAACTGTTTTTT.

The V and J genes are TRBV4-2 and TRBJ2-7; 10 bases align to TRBD2. The CDR3 is 15 residues long. CDR1 is LGHNA, CDR2 YNFKEQ, per germline. Trimming took 4 bases from V and 5 from J; bases not matched to a gene: 8. The CDR3: CASSRSLAGADEQYF. The CDR3 coding sequence is TGTGCCAGCAGCCGTTCCCTAGCGGGAGCTGACGAGCAGTACTTC.

The chain combines TRBV5-4 with TRBJ1-5; no firm D call. Trimming took 6 bases from V and 0 from J, leaving 13 bases between them. CDR3 size: 15 residues. Germline CDR1 is SGHNT and CDR2 is YYREEE (reference sequence). The DNA of the CDR3 is TGTGCCAGCATTCAACCGCCAAATAGCAATCAGCCCCAGCATTTT. This sequence encodes CASIQPPNSNQPQHF.

The chain couples TRBV30 to TRBJ2-1, with D maybe TRBD2 (5 bases). CDR3 size: 16 residues. Germline lookup yields CDR1 GTSNPN and CDR2 SVGIG (reference sequence). Trimming pared 3 bases from V and 2 bases from J, leaving 17 bases between. Here the CDR3 DNA reads TGTGCCTGGAGCGACCTGACCGAACTAGCCTACAATGAGCAGTTCTTC. Encoded protein: CAWSDLTELAYNEQFF.

The rearrangement uses TRBV10-3 and TRBJ1-1, with unresolved D. Germline CDR1 ENHRY, CDR2 SYGVKD. The CDR3 covers 12 residues. V lost 4 bases, J lost 4 bases, and 7 bases lay in between. In DNA, the CDR3 is TGTGCCATCAGTGGCGATGGCACTGAAGCTTTCTTT. It translates to CAISGDGTEAFF.

CDR3 sequence reads: CASSLYLDSFTGELFF. CDR3 DNA sequence: TGTGCCAGCAGCTTATATTTAGACTCCTTCACCGGGGAGCTGTTTTTT. This chain links TRBV7-2 with TRBJ2-2; D is uncertain. Germline V gene sequence: CDR1 SGHTA, CDR2 FQGNSA. V was cut by 2 bases and J by 4 bases, with 14 bases left in between. This CDR3 spans 16 amino acids.

The rearrangement links TRBV4-1 to TRBJ2-1, with 14 bases matching TRBD2. Germline assignment: CDR1 MGHRA and CDR2 YSYEKL. The CDR3 has 16 residues. The ends lost 4 bases at V and 5 bases at J; junction bases unmatched: 4. CDR3 amino acids: CASSPLTSGGDNEQFF. In DNA form, the CDR3 reads TGCGCCAGCAGCCCCTTGACTAGCGGGGGGGACAATGAGCAGTTCTTC.

The chain combines TRBV6-1 with TRBJ2-7, with D possibly being TRBD1 (6 bases). There are 14 residues in the CDR3. Germline loops: CDR1 MNHNS, CDR2 SASEGT. Trimming removed 6 bases from V and 3 bases from J, with 15 bases in between. The DNA of the CDR3 is TGTGCCAGCAGAGAACAGGGCCTCGACTACGAGCAGTACTTC. Protein product: CASREQGLDYEQYF.

This clonotype was seen a handful of times. The chain combines TRBV29-1 with TRBJ2-7; D is possibly TRBD1 (6 bases). The CDR3 length is 14 residues. Per the germline V gene, CDR1 is SQVTM and CDR2 is ANQGSEA. Trimming took 7 bases from V and 0 from J, leaving 16 bases between them. The DNA of the CDR3 is TGCAGCGCAGCTAGACGGGACACCTCCTACGAGCAGTACTTC. Translating it yields CSAARRDTSYEQYF.

The V and J genes are TRBV7-9 and TRBJ2-7; D possibly matches TRBD1 or TRBD2 (6 bases each). Between the trimmed V and J ends, which lost 5 bases and 12 bases, there was a span of 29 bases. Germline V gene lookup returns CDR1 SEHNR and CDR2 FQNEAQ (reference sequence). This CDR3 is built from 16 residues. CDR3 sequence (DNA): TGTGCCAGCAGCCCAGTCCTCGGGGGCCTGGGCCTCCGGGGGTACTTC. Protein sequence: CASSPVLGGLGLRGYF.

V usage is TRBV6-6 and J usage is TRBJ2-7; 8 bases agree with TRBD1. Looked up from germline, CDR1 is MNHNY and CDR2 is SVGAGI (reference sequence). The CDR3 runs to 15 residues. Unmatched junction bases numbered 9, after V lost 2 bases and J lost 6 bases. The CDR3, as DNA: TGTGCCAGCAGTTACCAGGGGGCTAGTGAGTCCGAGCAGTACTTC. Amino acid sequence: CASSYQGASESEQYF.